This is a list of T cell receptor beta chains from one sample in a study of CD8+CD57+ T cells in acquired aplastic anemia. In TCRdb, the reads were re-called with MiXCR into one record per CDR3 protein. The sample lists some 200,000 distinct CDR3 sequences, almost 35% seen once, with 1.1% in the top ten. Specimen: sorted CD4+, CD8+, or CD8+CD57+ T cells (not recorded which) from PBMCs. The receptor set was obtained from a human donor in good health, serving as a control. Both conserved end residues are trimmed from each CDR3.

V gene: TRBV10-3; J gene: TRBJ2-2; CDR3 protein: AISDASGNTGELF
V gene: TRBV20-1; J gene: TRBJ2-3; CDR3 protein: SARDLVTGTDTQY
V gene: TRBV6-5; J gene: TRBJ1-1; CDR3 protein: ASSYVGWGTVNTEAF
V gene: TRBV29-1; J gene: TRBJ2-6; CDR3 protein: SVARSGANVLT
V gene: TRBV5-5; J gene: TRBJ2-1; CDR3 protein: ASSLTDPSSYNGQF
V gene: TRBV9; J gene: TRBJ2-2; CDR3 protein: ASNKGLAMRSNTGELF
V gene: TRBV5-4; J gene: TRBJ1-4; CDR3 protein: ASSPDGRNEKLF
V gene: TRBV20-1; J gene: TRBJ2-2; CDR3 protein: SARGLAGRNTGELF
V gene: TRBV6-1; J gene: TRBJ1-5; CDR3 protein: ASSEVGSSNQPQH
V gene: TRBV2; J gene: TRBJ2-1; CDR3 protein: ASRGLQYNEQF
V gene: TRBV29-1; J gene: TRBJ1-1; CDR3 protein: SVRTVNTEAF
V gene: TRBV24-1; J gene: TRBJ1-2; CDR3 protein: ATSDWRGQDYGYT
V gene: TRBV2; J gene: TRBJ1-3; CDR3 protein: ASSREGPSGNTIY
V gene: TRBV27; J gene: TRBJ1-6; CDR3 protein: ASSLSIPIYNSPLH
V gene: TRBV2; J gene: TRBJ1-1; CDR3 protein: ASSFITSGSEAF
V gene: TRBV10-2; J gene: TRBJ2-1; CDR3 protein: ASSGRVTGGEQF
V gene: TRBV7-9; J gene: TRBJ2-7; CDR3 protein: ASSSKEPGQEGYEQY
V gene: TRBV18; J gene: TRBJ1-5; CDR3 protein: ASSPIGVGVNQPQH
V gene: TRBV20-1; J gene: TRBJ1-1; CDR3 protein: SARGAGAQMGDTEAF
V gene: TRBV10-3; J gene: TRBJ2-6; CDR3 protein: AISRGTTSSGANVLT
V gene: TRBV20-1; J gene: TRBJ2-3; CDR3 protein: SAAELTSGSIDTQY
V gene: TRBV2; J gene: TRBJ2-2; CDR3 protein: ASSVRLAGGPVTGELF
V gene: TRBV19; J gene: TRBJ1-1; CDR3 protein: ASSLIPSYTEAF
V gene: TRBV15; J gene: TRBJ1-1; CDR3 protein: ATSAQENTEAF
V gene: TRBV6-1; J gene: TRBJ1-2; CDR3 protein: ASRRGKANYGYT
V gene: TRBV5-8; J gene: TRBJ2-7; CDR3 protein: ASSQALGDEQY
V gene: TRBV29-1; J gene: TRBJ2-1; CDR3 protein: SVEVWGGYNEQF
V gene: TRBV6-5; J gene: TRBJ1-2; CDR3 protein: ASSYGPGQYAYGYT
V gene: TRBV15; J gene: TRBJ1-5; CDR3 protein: ATSREAGGRNRH
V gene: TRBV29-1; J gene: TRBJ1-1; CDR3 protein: SVVRTMNTEAF
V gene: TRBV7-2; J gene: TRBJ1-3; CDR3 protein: ASSLRAGQGNTIY
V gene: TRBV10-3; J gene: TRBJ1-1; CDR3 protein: ASSFHPGQGNTEAF
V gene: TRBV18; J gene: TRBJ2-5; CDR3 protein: ASSRMQETQY
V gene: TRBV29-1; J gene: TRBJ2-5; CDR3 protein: SSGMVIRETQY
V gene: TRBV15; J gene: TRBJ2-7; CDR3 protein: ATSRDIASYEQY
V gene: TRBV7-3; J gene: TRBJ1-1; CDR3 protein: ASSYSGGGDEAF
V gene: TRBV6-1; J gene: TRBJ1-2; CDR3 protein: ASQVSTNYGYT
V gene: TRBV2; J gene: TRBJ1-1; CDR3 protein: ASRGVWAATEAF
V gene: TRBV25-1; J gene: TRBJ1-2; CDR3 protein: ASSASGTFINYGYT
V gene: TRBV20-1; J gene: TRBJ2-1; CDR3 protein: SARSPSGGNNEQF
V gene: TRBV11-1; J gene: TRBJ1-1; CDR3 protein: ASSFKQGAGTEAF